This is a list of T cell receptor beta chains from one sample in a study of T cell repertoires in cytomegalovirus infection. TCRdb processed the reads anew with MiXCR; each CDR3 protein has one entry. This table has fewer than 650,000 distinct CDR3 sequences, approximately 40% appearing once. Antigen specificity for these receptors is unknown. Sequenced here: cultured PBMCs, sampled from culture after CMV antigen stimulation. These receptors were taken from a human donor in good health (CMV status not recorded). Some clones in this sample may be carry-over from other donors' samples. Each CDR3 is given with its conserved first and last residue. The D gene is left open where the match is weak. Only some rows state a clone size, as once, few, many or a class for expanded clones.

TRBD1	TRBV7-9	many	TRBJ2-5	TGTGCCAGCAGCGTGACAGGGGGCCAGGAGACCCAGTACTTC	CASSVTGGQETQYF
NA	TRBV6-5	few	TRBJ1-6	TGTGCCAGCAGTTACTCGAGCCAGGGTGGAAATTCACCCCTCCACTTT	CASSYSSQGGNSPLHF
NA	TRBV14	NA	TRBJ1-6	TGTGCCAGCAGCCAAGATTTCGGGGGCTCCTATAATTCACCCCTCCACTTT	CASSQDFGGSYNSPLHF
TRBD1	TRBV28	few	TRBJ2-2	TGTGCCAGCAGAACACAGGGGTCGTGGACCGGGGAGCTGTTTTTT	CASRTQGSWTGELFF
TRBD1	TRBV7-8	many	TRBJ2-5	TGTGCCAGCAGCTCCTCAGGGGGCCGGGAGACCCAGTACTTC	CASSSSGGRETQYF
TRBD1	TRBV28	few	TRBJ2-7	TGTGCCACCAGGCGACAGGGGGCCTACGAGCAGTACTTC	CATRRQGAYEQYF
TRBD1	TRBV19	NA	TRBJ1-5	TGTGCCAGTAGGACAGGGGGCTTATGGAATCAGCCCCAGCATTTT	CASRTGGLWNQPQHF
TRBD1	TRBV7-6	NA	TRBJ2-1	TGTGCCAGCAGCAATCCCGGGACAGGGTCCTACAATGAGCAGTTCTTC	CASSNPGTGSYNEQFF
NA	TRBV12-3/TRBV12-4	NA	TRBJ2-3	TGTGCCAGCAGTTCCTCGTCGGTTTATGTTAGCACAGATACGCAGTATTTT	CASSSSSVYVSTDTQYF
NA	TRBV20-1	NA	TRBJ1-1	TGCAGTGCCCTGGGCGGTAACACTGAAGCTTTCTTT	CSALGGNTEAFF
NA	TRBV7-2	few	TRBJ1-2	TGTGCCAGCAGCTTTCGGGAAGCTGAAGGCTACACCTTC	CASSFREAEGYTF
NA	TRBV12-3/TRBV12-4	NA	TRBJ1-2	TGTGCCAGCAGTTTAGGTCGGATTAATGGCTACACCTTC	CASSLGRINGYTF
NA	TRBV6-5	many	TRBJ1-1	TGTGCCAGCAGTTACGGACTTATAGACTGGCTATTCTTT	CASSYGLIDWLFF
TRBD1	TRBV27	NA	TRBJ2-5	TGTGCCAGCGGACAGGGTTACCAAGAGACCCAGTACTTC	CASGQGYQETQYF
NA	TRBV7-9	NA	TRBJ2-6	TGTGCCAGCAGCCAGTTCAGGGGGGCCAACGTCCTGACTTTC	CASSQFRGANVLTF
NA	TRBV6-2/TRBV6-3	NA	TRBJ2-1	TGTGCCAGCAGCCTAATAACAGGGTATTGGCAGTTCTTC	CASSLITGYWQFF
NA	TRBV7-2	many	TRBJ2-7	TGTGCCAGCAGCTTTGGCAGGAACTCCGAGCAGTACTTC	CASSFGRNSEQYF
NA	TRBV5-5	NA	TRBJ2-7	TGTGCCAGCAGCTTGCTGGCGGGTGACTACGAGCAGTACTTC	CASSLLAGDYEQYF
NA	TRBV12-3/TRBV12-4	few	TRBJ2-1	TGTGCCACCACAAACTACTACGGGGGTGTCAATGAGCAGTTCTTC	CATTNYYGGVNEQFF
NA	TRBV2	NA	TRBJ2-5	TGTGCCAGCAACTCAGACAGGAATGGTGCGACCCAGTACTTC	CASNSDRNGATQYF
TRBD2	TRBV5-4	NA	TRBJ2-3	TGTGCCAGCAGCTTCCGCCTAGCGGGGGACACAGATACGCAGTATTTT	CASSFRLAGDTDTQYF
NA	TRBV7-8	few	TRBJ2-3	TGTGCCAGCAGCTTAGTCCCGGGGGCCGGCACAGATACGCAGTATTTT	CASSLVPGAGTDTQYF
TRBD1	TRBV11-2	few	TRBJ1-2	TGTGCCAGCAGCCTACTACCGTCGACAGGGAACTATGGCTACACCTTC	CASSLLPSTGNYGYTF
TRBD1	TRBV28	NA	TRBJ2-7	TGTGCCAGCAGCGTTACGGGACAGACCTACGAGCAGTACTTC	CASSVTGQTYEQYF
NA	TRBV4-2	few	TRBJ1-1	TGTGCCAGCAGCCAAGACGGGCGGGGGCAAAAAGCTTTCTTT	CASSQDGRGQKAFF
TRBD2	TRBV4-3	NA	TRBJ2-7	TGCGCCAGCAGCCAAGACGTACTAGCGTTTGCCTCATTCTACTTC	CASSQDVLAFASFYF
NA	TRBV7-2	few	TRBJ1-2	TGTGCCAGCAGCTCTACATATACGGGGTTAAACTATGGCTACACCTTC	CASSSTYTGLNYGYTF
NA	TRBV7-2	NA	TRBJ2-7	TGTGCCAGCAGCCCACAAGCCTACGAGCAGTACTTC	CASSPQAYEQYF
TRBD1	TRBV20-1	few	TRBJ1-1	TGCAGTGCTAAAGGACAGGGGGCGGGACTGGGGGACACTGAAGCTTTCTTT	CSAKGQGAGLGDTEAFF
TRBD1	TRBV2	few	TRBJ1-1	TGTGCCAGCACCCGGACAGGTGTGGGGACTGAAGCTTTCTTT	CASTRTGVGTEAFF
NA	TRBV7-2	NA	TRBJ2-1	TGTGCCAGCAGCTTAGCGATTCGGGAGCTGGGCAATGAGCAGTTCTTC	CASSLAIRELGNEQFF
NA	TRBV19	few	TRBJ2-7	TGTGCCAGTAGTATCCGGAAGGGTACGAACGAGCAGTACTTC	CASSIRKGTNEQYF
NA	TRBV20-1	few	TRBJ2-7	TGCAGTGCTACCTCCGGGACTCTCTACGAGCAGTACTTC	CSATSGTLYEQYF
NA	TRBV10-3	NA	TRBJ2-2	TGTGCCATCAGCTTCGAGGCAGCGGACATGGCCGGGGAGCTGTTTTTT	CAISFEAADMAGELFF
TRBD1	TRBV7-2	few	TRBJ1-4	TGTGCCAGCAGCTTCGACAGGGGAGAAGGGGAAAAACTGTTTTTT	CASSFDRGEGEKLFF
TRBD1	TRBV7-2	few	TRBJ2-6	TGTGCCAGCAGCCAGACAGGGTCCGGGGCCAACGTCCTGACTTTC	CASSQTGSGANVLTF
TRBD2	TRBV28	few	TRBJ2-1	TGTGCCAGCAGTGACGCTAGCGGCCGCTCCTACAATGAGCAGTTCTTC	CASSDASGRSYNEQFF
TRBD2	TRBV7-2	few	TRBJ2-1	TGTGCCAGCAGCCCGACACGGGGGGTAAAAGCAAGTGAGCAGTTCTTC	CASSPTRGVKASEQFF
NA	TRBV19	NA	TRBJ2-3	TGTGCCAGTAGTGCAGGACGGACCACAGATACGCAGTATTTT	CASSAGRTTDTQYF
TRBD2	TRBV19	NA	TRBJ2-5	TGTGCCAGTAGAGGGAGGGTCCAAGAGACCCAGTACTTC	CASRGRVQETQYF
NA	TRBV10-3	NA	TRBJ1-4	TGTGCCATCAGTGAGTCGGGCGTAAGGGGCCGCGAAAAACTGTTTTTT	CAISESGVRGREKLFF
NA	TRBV7-8	few	TRBJ2-1	TGTGCCAGCAGCTTAGGGGGTCTCCGGGACTACGACAGGGTCAATGAGCAGTTCTTC	CASSLGGLRDYDRVNEQFF
NA	TRBV4-1	NA	TRBJ2-2	TGCGCCAGCAGCCAACCCACCGGGCGCACCGGGGAGCTGTTTTTT	CASSQPTGRTGELFF
TRBD1	TRBV5-3	NA	TRBJ2-5	TGTGCCAGCAGCCGGAAGACAGGGGAGACCCAGTACTTC	CASSRKTGETQYF
NA	TRBV15	NA	TRBJ2-7	TGTGCCACCAGCAGAGATCGACAGGACGAGCAGTACTTC	CATSRDRQDEQYF
TRBD1	TRBV24-1	NA	TRBJ2-2	TGTGCCACCAGTGCGGGACAGTTTTACACCGGGGAGCTGTTTTTT	CATSAGQFYTGELFF
NA	TRBV11-3	NA	TRBJ2-1	TGTGCCAGCAGCCCCACAGGGACCAAATACAATGAGCAGTTCTTC	CASSPTGTKYNEQFF
NA	TRBV7-9	few	TRBJ2-7	TGTGCCAGCAGCTTATGGGGGGATAGCTCCTACGAGCAGTACTTC	CASSLWGDSSYEQYF
TRBD2	TRBV6-2/TRBV6-3	NA	TRBJ2-3	TGTGCCAGCACCGAGACTAGCGGGGCCCTTAAGCAGTATTTT	CASTETSGALKQYF
TRBD2	TRBV7-2	few	TRBJ2-3	TGTGCCAGCAGCTTAGTTGCCAGCGGGGACGGGGATACGCAGTATTTT	CASSLVASGDGDTQYF
NA	TRBV11-2	few	TRBJ1-1	TGTGCCAGCAGCTTAGACAGAATTGAAGCTTTCTTT	CASSLDRIEAFF
NA	TRBV11-2	few	TRBJ2-3	TGTGCCAGCAGCTTTGCGTACACCACAGATACGCAGTATTTT	CASSFAYTTDTQYF